This TCR beta chain was sequenced in a study of T cells after yellow fever vaccination. There are 13 residues in the CDR3. V lost 6 bases and J lost 3, with 12 bases in between. Per germline, CDR1 MDHEN and CDR2 SYDVKM. A single record per CDR3 protein comes from TCRdb applying MiXCR to the 5' RACE reads. The sample comprises some 390,000 distinct CDR3 sequences, 18% of which are singletons, and 15% to 20% rests with the top ten. The specimen comprised PBMCs, sampled before the yellow fever booster vaccination. The J gene is TRBJ2-7, the V gene TRBV28; no clear D. This receptor was obtained from a man between 18 and 29 years old who received the YFV17D yellow fever vaccine. CDR3 protein: CASRNGRSYEQYV. CDR3 DNA: TGTGCCAGCAGAAACGGACGGAGCTACGAGCAGTACGTC.